What follows are 17 T cell receptor beta chains derived from one specimen sequenced in a study of blood T cells in healthy people across ages. Through a sample-barcoded 5' primer and a J-beta primer mix, a second PCR was run for roughly 6 to 11 cycles. MiXCR, applied by TCRdb to the 5' RACE reads, yields one record per CDR3 protein. The sample contains around 1.5 million distinct CDR3 sequences, approximately 59% of which appear only once. Sequenced input: blood. The receptors were gathered from a man aged 18 to 30 in good health.

The chain is built from TRBV29-1 and TRBJ2-7; 9 nucleotides align to TRBD1. Trimming cost V 8 bases and J 3 bases; bases outside gene matches: 8. CDR1 is SQVTM, CDR2 ANQGSEA, per germline. This CDR3 is built from 13 residues. For the CDR3, the DNA is TGCAGCATTTCCGGGACAGGGAACTACGAGCAGTACTTC. Amino acid sequence: CSISGTGNYEQYF.

The rearrangement joins TRBV10-3 to TRBJ1-4; D not certain. V lost 2 bases, J lost 8 bases, and 9 bases lay in between. From germline, CDR1 is ENHRY and CDR2 SYGVKD. The CDR3 consists of 13 residues. CDR3 DNA: TGTGCCATCAGTGAGGACCTAGAGGAAAAACTGTTTTTT. Translated: CAISEDLEEKLFF.

This clonotype was recorded only once. The gene calls are TRBV9 and TRBJ2-4, with 16 bases fitting TRBD2. The junction had 8 bases not matched to a gene; V was cut back by 3 bases and J by 8 bases. The CDR3 consists of 17 residues. The germline V gene encodes CDR1 SGDLS and CDR2 YYNGEE. The CDR3 spells CASSAGLAGGPGDIQYF. In nucleotides, the CDR3 is TGTGCCAGCAGCGCGGGACTAGCGGGAGGGCCCGGGGACATTCAGTACTTC.

In its sample, this clonotype was seen a few times. The chain recombines TRBV6-2 or TRBV6-3 with TRBJ2-5, with D hard to call. The length of the CDR3 is 14 residues. CDR1 MNHEY and CDR2 SVGEGT come from the germline V gene. The ends were cut back, 2 bases at V and 1 base at J, with 8 bases in the middle. CDR3 in DNA: TGTGCCAGCAGTTACGACGACACCCAAGAGACCCAGTACTTC. Translation: CASSYDDTQETQYF.

This chain links TRBV6-2 or TRBV6-3 with TRBJ2-7, with D tentatively TRBD1 (6 bases). V lost 1 base to trimming and J lost 5 bases, with 9 bases between them. CDR1 and CDR2 from the germline V gene are MNHEY and SVGEGT. This CDR3 comprises 13 residues. This CDR3 reads CASSYYRVHEQYF. The CDR3 nucleotides are TGTGCCAGCAGTTACTACAGGGTCCACGAGCAGTACTTC.

This chain joins TRBV7-2 and TRBJ2-3, with D perhaps TRBD1 or TRBD2 (6 bases each). The CDR3 sequence is 15 residues long. V lost 6 bases, J lost 4 bases, and 17 bases lay in between. CDR1 is SGHTA and CDR2 is FQGNSA in the germline V gene. For the CDR3, the DNA is TGTGCCAGCAGTTGGGACCCCGGGGGCCCAGATACGCAGTATTTT. Translation gives CASSWDPGGPDTQYF.

V and J are TRBV7-2 and TRBJ1-2; 7 bases match TRBD1. There are 15 residues in the CDR3. Per germline, CDR1 SGHTA and CDR2 FQGNSA. The ends lost 4 bases at V and 1 base at J; junction bases unmatched: 6. The CDR3, as DNA: TGTGCCAGCAGCTCCCGGGACAGACTTAACTATGGCTACACCTTC. Translating gives CASSSRDRLNYGYTF.

This sequence joins TRBV12-3 or TRBV12-4 and TRBJ1-4, with D perhaps TRBD1 (6 bases). The CDR3 contains 16 residues. V was cut by 3 bases and J by 4 bases, with 15 bases left in between. Written as DNA, the CDR3 is TGTGCCAGCAGTTTTCTACAGGGCCCGGGTAATGAAAAACTGTTTTTT. Translation gives CASSFLQGPGNEKLFF.

This chain connects TRBV4-3 to TRBJ2-7; D unresolved. V was trimmed by 4 bases and J by 1 base, leaving 14 bases between them. The CDR3 covers 15 residues. CDR1 is LGHNA, CDR2 YSLEER, per germline. The CDR3 protein is CASSLHAGSSYEQYF. CDR3 DNA sequence: TGCGCCAGCAGCCTGCACGCCGGGTCTTCCTACGAGCAGTACTTC.

This clonotype occurred once. The chain is built from TRBV5-1 and TRBJ2-5; D possibly matches TRBD1 or TRBD2 (6 bases each). V shed 7 bases and J shed 11 bases, with 24 bases lying between them. CDR1 is SGHRS, CDR2 YFSETQ, per germline. CDR3 length: 14 residues. CDR3: CASDDSLGGNEQYF. The CDR3 nucleotides read TGCGCCAGCGATGACAGCTTGGGGGGCAATGAGCAGTACTTC.

This clonotype has at least ten counts. This rearrangement joins TRBV5-1 to TRBJ2-7; D call uncertain. The CDR3 runs 14 residues. CDR1 and CDR2 from the germline V gene are SGHRS and YFSETQ. Trimming took 0 bases from V and 2 from J, leaving 9 bases between them. The CDR3 DNA follows: TGCGCCAGCAGCTTGGCCGGCAGTCCCTACGAGCAGTACTTC. Residues: CASSLAGSPYEQYF.

This clonotype was recorded a few times. The chain employs TRBV24-1 and TRBJ2-5, with 12 bases that match TRBD2. Trimming took 5 bases from V and 2 from J; bases not matched to a gene: 5. CDR1 KGHDR and CDR2 SFDVKD come from the germline V gene. CDR3 length: 16 residues. The CDR3 region is CATSGTSGRIQETQYF. CDR3 coding DNA: TGTGCCACCAGTGGAACTAGCGGGAGGATTCAAGAGACCCAGTACTTC.

The V and J genes are TRBV2 and TRBJ2-7; 7 bases are shared with TRBD1. The assigned J gene may be wrong: the sequence end matches TRBJ2-5 better. The CDR3 consists of 15 residues. From germline, CDR1 is SNHLY and CDR2 FYNNEI. Here the CDR3 DNA reads TGTGCCAGCAGAGAGGGACAGTTATGGAGAGAGACCCAGTACTTC. Translation gives CASREGQLWRETQYF.

The CDR3 DNA reads as TGCAGTGCTAGGCTGGGGCTAGCGGGGCGCAAAGAGACCCAGTACTTC. Translating it yields CSARLGLAGRKETQYF. The chain combines TRBV20-1 with TRBJ2-5, with TRBD2 matching 9 bases. The CDR3 is 16 amino acids. J was trimmed by 3 bases and V by 3 bases; bases with no gene match: 11. The V gene's germline CDR1 is DFQATT and CDR2 SNEGSKA (reference sequence).

This clonotype was detected a few times. The chain recombines TRBV29-1 with TRBJ2-7; 8 nucleotides agree with TRBD1. The CDR3 runs 14 residues. V lost 1 base, J lost 5 bases, and 7 bases stayed unmatched. Germline CDR1 reads SQVTM; CDR2 reads ANQGSEA. The chain's CDR3 is CSVEVGAGGNEQYF. The CDR3 coding sequence is TGCAGCGTTGAAGTCGGGGCAGGGGGCAACGAGCAGTACTTC.

This clonotype has only a few counts. The J gene is TRBJ1-1, the V gene TRBV6-5; a possible D gene is TRBD1 (5 bases). There are 15 residues in the CDR3. Trimming took 10 bases from V and 3 from J, leaving 21 bases between them. CDR1 is MNHEY, CDR2 SVGAGI, per germline. The CDR3: CAIRQGAQLDTEAFF. DNA of the CDR3: TGTGCCATAAGGCAAGGGGCGCAACTAGACACTGAAGCTTTCTTT.

The chain carries TRBV25-1 and TRBJ2-5; D may match TRBD1 or TRBD2 (7 bases each). The J call may be in error: the DNA end matches TRBJ2-7 better. The CDR3 is 14 amino acids. Germline-derived CDR1 and CDR2 are MGHDK and SYGVNS. For the CDR3, the DNA is TGTGCCAGCAGCAGGGAGGGACAGTTGTACGAGCAGTACTTC. It translates to CASSREGQLYEQYF.